The entry that follows covers one T cell receptor (beta chain) sequence. Antigen unknown. The data were taken from a study of cytomegalovirus exposure and HLA in healthy donors. The CDR3 totals 16 residues. The J segment lost 4 bases and the V segment lost 5 bases, leaving 10 bases of the junction unmatched. Germline CDR1 LNHDA, CDR2 SQIVND (reference sequence). Primers included in the PCR were 60 Vbeta and 13 Jbeta primers. This table comes from immunoSEQ multiplex PCR, and its TCRdb copy is limited to in-frame clones, with some not included. The table includes fewer than 200,000 clones, under 9.5% detected once. Study conclusions and caveats: Solely CMV serostatus was available to characterize immune exposure. Productive rates of about 87% or about 30% were seen for most TCR beta V segments in an earlier analysis.

The chain has TRBV19 and TRBJ1-2, with 10 nucleotides matching TRBD1. Sequencing was done on a sample of PBMCs. This clonotype was obtained from a woman aged 25 to 45 in good health and CMV-seropositive. The CDR3 DNA is TGTGCCAGTAGTGAGTCGACAGGGGGCGCGACCTATGGCTACACCTTC. Its translation is CASSESTGGATYGYTF.